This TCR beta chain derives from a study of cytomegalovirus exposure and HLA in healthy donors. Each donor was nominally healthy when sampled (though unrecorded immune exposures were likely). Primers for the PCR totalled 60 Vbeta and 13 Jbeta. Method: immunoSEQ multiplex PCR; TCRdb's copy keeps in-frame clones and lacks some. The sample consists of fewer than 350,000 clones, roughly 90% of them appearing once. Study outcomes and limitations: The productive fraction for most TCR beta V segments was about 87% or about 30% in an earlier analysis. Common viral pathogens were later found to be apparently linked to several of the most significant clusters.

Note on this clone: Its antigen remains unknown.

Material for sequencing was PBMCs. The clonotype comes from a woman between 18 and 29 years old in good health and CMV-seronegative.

CDR3 bases: TGTGCCTACACGTCACCCGGGGATACGCAGTATTTT. It specifies CAYTSPGDTQYF. The rearrangement links TRBV30 to TRBJ2-3; D is undetermined. Germline values: CDR1 GTSNPN, CDR2 SVGIG (reference sequence). V lost 7 bases, J lost 6 bases, and 14 bases lay in between. The CDR3 has 12 residues.